The 6 T cell receptor beta chains given below trace back to one sample, sequenced in a study of blood T cell repertoires in COVID-19. The assay was immunoSEQ multiplex PCR, and TCRdb's table has in-frame clones only and misses some. The table lists 190,000 or so clones, 94% of them singletons. The source material was peripheral blood. Receptors were obtained from a man aged 30 to 45 with COVID-19, enrolled during active disease.

J is TRBJ1-5 and V is TRBV19, with no clear D. V lost 3 bases and J lost 0, with 9 bases in between. CDR3 size: 15 residues. The germline V gene has CDR1 LNHDA and CDR2 SQIVND (reference sequence). CDR3 amino acids: CASSMTDYSNQPQHF. For the CDR3, the DNA is TGTGCCAGTAGTATGACTGATTATAGCAATCAGCCCCAGCATTTT.

The rearrangement uses TRBV3-1 (or the pseudogene TRBV3-2) and TRBJ2-3, with D hard to call. Trimming removed 1 base at V and 3 bases at J, with 5 bases between. CDR1 is LGHDT and CDR2 is YNNKEL in the germline V gene (reference sequence). The CDR3 loop spans 13 amino acids. CDR3 nucleotide sequence: TGTGCCAGCAGCCAAGGCAGAACAGATACGCAGTATTTT. Translated: CASSQGRTDTQYF.

The chain combines TRBV10-1 with TRBJ2-3; no firm D call. V was clipped by 0 bases and J by 3 bases, with 10 bases between them. CDR1 and CDR2 (germline): WNHNN, SYGVQD (reference sequence). The CDR3 covers 15 residues. Here the CDR3 reads CASSESSLLTDTQYF. The CDR3 DNA reads as TGCGCCAGCAGTGAGTCTTCACTTTTAACAGATACGCAGTATTTT.

The rearrangement links TRBV9 to TRBJ2-5; D is perhaps TRBD2 (6 bases). This CDR3 region has 15 residues. Trimming pared 0 bases from V and 5 bases from J, leaving 14 bases between. The germline gives CDR1 SGDLS, CDR2 YYNGEE. The CDR3 DNA reads TGTGCCAGCAGCGTAGCTACTAGCCACGGGGAGACCCAGTACTTC. It specifies CASSVATSHGETQYF. Full variable domain (missing parts from reference TRBV9 and TRBJ2-5): DSGVTQTPKHLITATGQRVTLRCSPRSGDLSVYWYQQSLDQGLQFLIQYYNGEERAKGNILERFSAQQFPDLHSELNLSSLELGDSALYFCASSVATSHGETQYFGPGTRLLVL.

This sequence joins TRBV6-2 or TRBV6-3 and TRBJ1-3; TRBD1 agrees at 9 bases. Germline CDR1 is MNHEY and CDR2 is SVGEGT. CDR3 length: 16 amino acids. The trim removed 4 bases at V and 4 bases at J, leaving 8 bases unmatched. CDR3 sequence reads: CASSSAGGQGGNTIYF. DNA for the CDR3: TGTGCCAGCAGTTCGGCGGGGGGACAGGGCGGAAACACCATATATTTT.

The chain joins TRBV5-1 to TRBJ2-5; D remains ambiguous. The CDR3 is made up of 12 amino acids. CDR1 and CDR2 from the germline V gene are SGHRS and YFSETQ. Trimming cost V 4 bases and J 2 bases, with 6 bases left between them. CDR3 sequence (DNA): TGCGCCAGCAGCCCCCATCAAGAGACCCAGTACTTC. Translation gives CASSPHQETQYF.